Presented here are 26 T cell receptor beta chains from one specimen sequenced in a study of vaccination effects on CD4 cells after COVID-19. Generated by immunoSEQ multiplex PCR, the TCRdb table keeps only in-frame clones and is missing some. The profile shows under 55,000 clones, 70% of them singletons. Culture lasted about 11 days before CD4+ T cell isolation. Participants each got two BNT162b2 or mRNA-1273 vaccine doses. These receptors' antigens are unknown. Sequencing was performed on CD4+ T cells from PBMCs cultured without peptide, taken after COVID-19 vaccination. These receptor sequences come from a human donor who received a COVID-19 vaccine.

The chain combines TRBV21-1 with TRBJ2-7; the D segment call TRBD2 is taken from the table without a DNA check. TRBV21-1 is reported as a pseudogene. The CDR3 totals 14 residues. Here the CDR3 reads CASSKFAGVREQYF. In DNA, the CDR3 is TGTGCCAGCAGCAAATTTGCGGGAGTCCGTGAGCAGTACTTC.

The chain joins TRBV28 to TRBJ2-2; D call uncertain. CDR1 is MDHEN and CDR2 is SYDVKM in the germline V gene. This CDR3 region has 13 residues. Between the trimmed V and J ends, which lost 7 bases and 1 base, there was a span of 7 bases. CDR3 bases: TGTGCCAGCATCGATCGGAACACCGGGGAGCTGTTTTTT. Protein sequence: CASIDRNTGELFF.

The rearrangement links TRBV24-1 to TRBJ2-3; D gene ambiguous. Germline V lookup: CDR1 KGHDR, CDR2 SFDVKD. This CDR3 contains 13 residues. Deletions cut 2 bases from V and 4 bases from J, with 6 bases between. The CDR3 spells CATSDSWADTQYF. The DNA of the CDR3 is TGTGCCACCAGTGATTCTTGGGCAGATACGCAGTATTTT.

The chain is built from TRBV29-1 and TRBJ2-5, with 12 positions matching TRBD2. Germline V gene lookup returns CDR1 SQVTM and CDR2 ANQGSEA. The CDR3 totals 18 residues. With 3 bases clipped from V and 4 bases from J, the junction kept 15 bases outside the gene matches. This CDR3 is CSVDRRLAGGPFGETQYF. CDR3 nucleotides: TGCAGCGTTGATCGACGGCTAGCGGGAGGGCCTTTTGGAGAGACCCAGTACTTC.

This clone was detected only once. The rearrangement links TRBV7-9 to TRBJ2-2; D is undetermined. Germline V gene sequence: CDR1 SEHNR, CDR2 FQNEAQ (reference sequence). The length of the CDR3 is 14 residues. V was pared by 1 base and J by 0 bases, with 3 bases between. This chain's CDR3 is CASSLGSNTGELFF. The CDR3 DNA follows: TGTGCCAGCAGCTTAGGGTCGAACACCGGGGAGCTGTTTTTT.

The chain couples TRBV29-1 to TRBJ2-1, with D hard to call. The CDR3 covers 13 residues. CDR1 SQVTM and CDR2 ANQGSEA come from the germline V gene. Trimming stripped 5 bases from V and 0 bases from J, with 8 bases between. CDR3 DNA sequence: TGCAGCGTTACCCGGAGCTCCTACAATGAGCAGTTCTTC. Encoded protein: CSVTRSSYNEQFF.

V gene TRBV4-1 combines with J gene TRBJ2-3; 10 nucleotides line up with TRBD1. The trim removed 1 base at V and 2 bases at J, leaving 6 bases unmatched. The CDR3 is 17 amino acids. The germline V gene encodes CDR1 MGHRA and CDR2 YSYEKL. The CDR3 DNA reads TGCGCCAGCAGCCAAGTGGGACAGGGGCCTCACACAGATACGCAGTATTTT. It codes for CASSQVGQGPHTDTQYF.

The rearrangement uses TRBV6-6 and TRBJ2-3; D uncertain. Trimming left V 6 bases short and J 5 bases short, with 15 bases between. The germline gives CDR1 MNHNY, CDR2 SVGAGI (reference sequence). The CDR3 is made up of 14 amino acids. Here the CDR3 reads CASRGNVVGDTQYF. In DNA form, the CDR3 reads TGTGCCAGCAGGGGTAATGTCGTTGGAGATACGCAGTATTTT.

CDR3 DNA sequence: TGTGCCAGCAGCCCCCGGCAGGGGCCATGGTCTGGAAACACCATATATTTT. This translates into CASSPRQGPWSGNTIYF. The rearrangement links TRBV3-1 (or the pseudogene TRBV3-2) to TRBJ1-3, with D perhaps TRBD1 (6 bases). CDR3 length: 17 amino acids. V lost 4 bases to trimming and J lost 1 base, with 17 bases between them. CDR1 is LGHDT, CDR2 YNNKEL, per germline (reference sequence).

The chain couples TRBV4-1 to TRBJ2-7, with 9 positions matching TRBD2. The CDR3 loop spans 14 amino acids. Germline V CDR1 and CDR2: MGHRA, YSYEKL. Trimming removed 3 bases from V and 4 bases from J; junction bases left unmatched: 4. CDR3 DNA sequence: TGCGCCAGCAGCCAGTGGACTAGCGAGTACGAGCAGTACTTC. Residues: CASSQWTSEYEQYF.

This chain joins TRBV19 and TRBJ1-1; 8 bases match TRBD1. The CDR3 loop spans 15 amino acids. The V gene end was trimmed by 4 bases and the J gene end by 0 bases; junction bases not matched to a gene: 4. Germline V gene sequence: CDR1 LNHDA, CDR2 SQIVND (reference sequence). The CDR3 coding sequence is TGTGCCAGTAGTACGACAGGGGTTCTGAACACTGAAGCTTTCTTT. Translating it yields CASSTTGVLNTEAFF.

The chain recombines TRBV18 with TRBJ2-7; D is unresolved. Germline loops: CDR1 KGHSH, CDR2 LQKENI. The CDR3 spans 14 residues. The V and J ends lost 2 bases and 2 bases respectively, with 10 bases between them. CDR3 nucleotide sequence: TGTGCCAGCTCACCAGGGCTAGTCGCCTACGAGCAGTACTTC. This sequence encodes CASSPGLVAYEQYF. Combining the CDR3 with reference TRBV18 and TRBJ2-7 gives the whole variable domain NAGVMQNPRHLVRRRGQEARLRCSPMKGHSHVYWYRQLPEEGLKFMVYLQKENIIDESGMPKERFSAEFPKEGPSILRIQQVVRGDSAAYFCASSPGLVAYEQYFGPGTRLTVT.

The chain carries TRBV5-4 and TRBJ2-3, with 8 bases that match TRBD2. CDR1 and CDR2 (germline): SGHNT, YYREEE (reference sequence). The J segment lost 5 bases and the V segment lost 1 base, leaving 9 bases of the junction unmatched. The CDR3 length is 16 residues. CDR3 bases: TGTGCCAGCAGCTTGCATATCGGGGGGGTTGTAGATACGCAGTATTTT. Protein product: CASSLHIGGVVDTQYF.

The V call is TRBV11-2, the J call TRBJ2-5; a weak D match, TRBD2 (5 bases). The V end was cut by 0 bases, the J end by 7 bases, with 12 bases between. The germline V gene has CDR1 SGHAT and CDR2 FQNNGV. This CDR3 has 14 residues. The CDR3 spells CASSLDSGEGTQYF. In DNA, the CDR3 is TGTGCCAGCAGCTTAGATAGTGGAGAGGGGACCCAGTACTTC.

This chain joins TRBV7-2 and TRBJ2-7, with 15 nucleotides matching TRBD2. The CDR3 extends over 15 amino acids. With V trimmed by 4 bases and J by 4 bases, 2 bases remained unmatched. From germline, CDR1 is SGHTA and CDR2 FQGNSA. The CDR3 DNA sequence: TGTGCCAGCAGCTGGACTAGCGGGGGGGCGTACGAGCAGTACTTC. This sequence encodes CASSWTSGGAYEQYF. Filled out from reference TRBV7-2 and TRBJ2-7, the complete variable domain reads GAGVSQSPSNKVTEKGKDVELRCDPISGHTALYWYRQSLGQGLEFLIYFQGNSAPDKSGLPSDRFSAERTGGSVSTLTIQRTQQEDSAVYLCASSWTSGGAYEQYFGPGTRLTVT.

The V call is TRBV5-1, the J call TRBJ2-3; 8 bases are shared with TRBD1. Germline loops: CDR1 SGHRS, CDR2 YFSETQ. CDR3 size: 16 residues. The J segment lost 1 base and the V segment lost 0 bases, leaving 4 bases of the junction unmatched. The CDR3 bases are TGCGCCAGCAGCTTGGTACAGGGGGGTGGCACAGATACGCAGTATTTT. This encodes CASSLVQGGGTDTQYF.

The rearrangement joins TRBV29-1 to TRBJ1-2, with D perhaps matching TRBD1 (5 bases). CDR1 SQVTM and CDR2 ANQGSEA come from the germline V gene. The CDR3 consists of 13 residues. Deletions cut 6 bases from V and 0 bases from J, with 11 bases between. The CDR3 coding sequence is TGCAGCGTCGGGGGACTTACTAACTATGGCTACACCTTC. Its protein is CSVGGLTNYGYTF.

The chain links TRBV4-2 to TRBJ2-6, with 7 bases matching TRBD2. With 1 base clipped from V and 0 bases from J, the junction kept 9 bases outside the gene matches. Germline CDR1 reads LGHNA; CDR2 reads YNFKEQ. This CDR3 contains 19 residues. CDR3 sequence (DNA): TGTGCCAGCAGCCAAGCCCAAATCGGGGGGAGCTCTGGGGCCAACGTCCTGACTTTC. It is translated as CASSQAQIGGSSGANVLTF.

The genes are TRBV3-1 (or the pseudogene TRBV3-2) and TRBJ2-7; D is undetermined. The CDR3 extends over 13 amino acids. Germline CDR1 is LGHDT and CDR2 is YNNKEL (reference sequence). V gave up 0 bases and J gave up 7 bases, with 10 bases separating them. The CDR3 DNA reads as TGTGCCAGCAGCCAAGACCTTCGGGCGGAGCAGTACTTC. It codes for CASSQDLRAEQYF.

The chain has TRBV6-6 and TRBJ1-6; the match to TRBD1 covers 12 bases. The V segment lost 6 bases and the J segment 10 bases; nucleotides outside the gene matches: 13. Per the germline V gene, CDR1 is MNHNY and CDR2 is SVGAGI (reference sequence). The CDR3 length is 17 residues. CDR3 DNA sequence: TGTGCCAGCAGCCGAACGCCGGGACAGGGGGCGCCGTCACCCCTCCACTTT. The encoded protein is CASSRTPGQGAPSPLHF.

This clone is a singleton in its sample. The rearrangement joins TRBV18 to TRBJ2-1; a weak D match, TRBD1 (6 bases). Trimming took 5 bases from V and 7 from J, leaving 12 bases between them. CDR1 is KGHSH and CDR2 is LQKENI in the germline V gene. This CDR3 region has 13 residues. CDR3 in DNA: TGTGCCAGCTCATCAGGGGATCGTAATGAGCAGTTCTTC. It yields the protein CASSSGDRNEQFF.

This clone was seen only a few times. The rearrangement joins TRBV12-3 or TRBV12-4 to TRBJ1-1; D not certain. V was trimmed by 5 bases and J by 1 base, leaving 8 bases between them. CDR3 length: 13 amino acids. This CDR3 reads CASSRTGNTEAFF. The CDR3 DNA follows: TGTGCCAGCAGTAGGACGGGGAACACTGAAGCTTTCTTT.

The rearrangement joins TRBV4-2 to TRBJ2-7; D gene unclear. V lost 2 bases, J lost 2 bases, and 4 bases lay in between. Germline V CDR1 and CDR2: LGHNA, YNFKEQ. This CDR3 contains 12 residues. CDR3 sequence: CASSQIPYEQYF. CDR3 nucleotides: TGTGCCAGCAGCCAAATCCCCTACGAGCAGTACTTC.

The chain recombines TRBV3-1 (or the pseudogene TRBV3-2) with TRBJ2-7; D ambiguous. V shed 1 base and J shed 9 bases, with 13 bases lying between them. Germline-derived CDR1 and CDR2 are LGHDT and YNNKEL (reference sequence). This CDR3 is built from 13 residues. CDR3 region: CASSQASGGRQYF. CDR3 in DNA: TGTGCCAGCAGCCAAGCATCTGGCGGCCGGCAGTACTTC.

This rearrangement joins TRBV5-6 to TRBJ1-6; D is possibly TRBD1 (5 bases). The CDR3 extends over 14 amino acids. Deletions cut 7 bases from V and 14 bases from J, with 22 bases between. Per the germline V gene, CDR1 is SGHDT and CDR2 is YYEEEE. The CDR3 DNA follows: TGTGCCAGCTCCCAGGGAAGACATCTCATGGCCCTCCACTTT. Translation: CASSQGRHLMALHF.

This clone turned up a few times. The chain joins TRBV3-1 (or the pseudogene TRBV3-2) to TRBJ1-1; no firm D call. The CDR3 extends over 14 amino acids. Trimming removed 1 base from V and 2 bases from J, with 8 bases in between. From germline, CDR1 is LGHDT and CDR2 YNNKEL (reference sequence). In DNA, the CDR3 is TGTGCCAGCAGCCAAGTCGGCGATAACACTGAAGCTTTCTTT. Translating it yields CASSQVGDNTEAFF.